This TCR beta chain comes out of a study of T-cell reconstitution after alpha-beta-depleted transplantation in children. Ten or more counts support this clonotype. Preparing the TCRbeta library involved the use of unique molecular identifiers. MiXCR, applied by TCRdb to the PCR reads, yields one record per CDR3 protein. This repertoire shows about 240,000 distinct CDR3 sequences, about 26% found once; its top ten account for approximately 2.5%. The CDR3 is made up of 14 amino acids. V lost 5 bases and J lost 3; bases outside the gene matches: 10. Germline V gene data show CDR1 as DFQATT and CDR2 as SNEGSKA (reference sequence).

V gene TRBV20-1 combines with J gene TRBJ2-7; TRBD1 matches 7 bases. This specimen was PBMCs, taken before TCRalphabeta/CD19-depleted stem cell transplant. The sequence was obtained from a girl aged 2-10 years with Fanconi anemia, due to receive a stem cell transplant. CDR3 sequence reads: CSAHIGNRGYEQYF. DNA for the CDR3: TGCAGTGCTCACATAGGTAACAGGGGCTACGAGCAGTACTTC.